Listed here is a single T cell receptor beta chain. A junction end diverges from the germline sequence, so it may reflect a read error. Germline V gives CDR1 SNHLY, CDR2 FYNNEI. The CDR3 has 14 amino acids. This table comes from immunoSEQ multiplex PCR, and its TCRdb copy is limited to in-frame clones, with some not included. The sample yields about 110,000 clones, around 83% seen once. This specimen comes from a study of blood T cell repertoires in COVID-19. Sequenced material: peripheral blood. The chain has TRBV2 and TRBJ1-6; D uncertain. This TCR came from a human donor in a cohort sampled during active COVID-19. CDR3 in amino acids: CTSSETTSNSPLHF. The CDR3 DNA follows: TGTACCAGCAGTGAAACCACATCTAATTCACCCCTCCACTTT.